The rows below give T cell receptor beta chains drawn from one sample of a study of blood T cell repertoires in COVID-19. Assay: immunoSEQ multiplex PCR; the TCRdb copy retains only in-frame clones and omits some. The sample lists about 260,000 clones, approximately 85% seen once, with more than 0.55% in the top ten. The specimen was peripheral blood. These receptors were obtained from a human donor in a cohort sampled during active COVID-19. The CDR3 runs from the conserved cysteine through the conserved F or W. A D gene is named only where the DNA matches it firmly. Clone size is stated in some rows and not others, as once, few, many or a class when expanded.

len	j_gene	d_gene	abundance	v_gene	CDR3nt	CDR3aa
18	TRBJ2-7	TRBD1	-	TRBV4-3	TGCGCCAGCAGCCAAGTATATCTGGCGGACAGGGGGCCCTACGAGCAGTACTTC	CASSQVYLADRGPYEQYF
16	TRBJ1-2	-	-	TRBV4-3	TGCGCCAGCAGCCAGTCCCGGGCGGCAGGGGTTTATGGCTACACCTTC	CASSQSRAAGVYGYTF
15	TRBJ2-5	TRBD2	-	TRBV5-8	TGTGCCAGCAGTCCAACTAGCGGGAGAGGAGAGACCCAGTACTTC	CASSPTSGRGETQYF
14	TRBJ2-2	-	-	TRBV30	TGTGCCTGGGGAAGAAACTTGGACACCGGGGAGCTGTTTTTT	CAWGRNLDTGELFF
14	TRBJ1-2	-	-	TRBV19	TGTGCCAGTAGTATAGACTTACAGGGCTATGGCTACACCTTC	CASSIDLQGYGYTF
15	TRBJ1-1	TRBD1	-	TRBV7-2	TGTGCCAGCAGTCGTGTGGGGACAGGGTACACTGAAGCTTTCTTT	CASSRVGTGYTEAFF
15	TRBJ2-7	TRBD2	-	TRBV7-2	TGTGCCAGCAGCTTAACTAGCGGGAGTTTCAACGAGCAGTACTTC	CASSLTSGSFNEQYF
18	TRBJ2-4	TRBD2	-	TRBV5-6	TGTGCCAGCAGTTCCAGACTAGCGGGAGCTCTGACCAAAAACATTCAGTACTTC	CASSSRLAGALTKNIQYF
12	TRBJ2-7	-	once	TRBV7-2	TGTGCCAGCAGCTCTCCAGCGGGCGAGCAGTACTTC	CASSSPAGEQYF
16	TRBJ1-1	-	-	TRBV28	TGTGCCAGCAGTTTACCCCCCTACAGGACCCACACTGAAGCTTTCTTT	CASSLPPYRTHTEAFF
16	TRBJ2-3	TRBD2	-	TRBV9	TGTGCCAGCAGCGTAGCCCCAGCGGGGGCCACAGATACGCAGTATTTT	CASSVAPAGATDTQYF
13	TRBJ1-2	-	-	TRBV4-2	TGTGCCAGCAGCCCCGGTGGTAACTATGGCTACACCTTC	CASSPGGNYGYTF
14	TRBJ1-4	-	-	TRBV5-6	TGTGCCAGCAGCTTCGACAGAGGCAATGAAAAACTGTTTTTT	CASSFDRGNEKLFF
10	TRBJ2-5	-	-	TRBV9	TGTGCCAGCAGTCGGGGGACCCAGTACTTC	CASSRGTQYF
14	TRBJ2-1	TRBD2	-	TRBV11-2	TGTGCCAGCAGCCCAGGACTAGCGGGAGAAGAGCAGTTCTTC	CASSPGLAGEEQFF
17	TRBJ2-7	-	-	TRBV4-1	TGCGCCAGCAGCCGGACTAGGGTGCTTAGGGGGGCCTACGAGCAGTACTTC	CASSRTRVLRGAYEQYF
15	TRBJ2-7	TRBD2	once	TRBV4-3	TGCGCCAGCAGCCACCGGACTAGCGTGACCTACGAGCAGTACTTC	CASSHRTSVTYEQYF
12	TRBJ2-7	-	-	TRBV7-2	TGTGCCAGCAGCTTTGTCGCGGGCGAGCAGTACTTC	CASSFVAGEQYF
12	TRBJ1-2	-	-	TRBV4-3	TGCGCCAGCAGCCACGGGAACGGGGGGGCCATATTC	CASSHGNGGAIF
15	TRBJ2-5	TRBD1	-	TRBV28	TGTGCCAGCAGGGGACAGGGGGCGGGGAGAGAGACCCAGTACTTC	CASRGQGAGRETQYF
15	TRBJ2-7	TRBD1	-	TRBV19	TGTGCCAGTAGTATTGGACAGGGAGGCCAATACGAGCAGTACTTC	CASSIGQGGQYEQYF
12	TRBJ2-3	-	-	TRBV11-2	TGTGCCAGCAGCCAGAGCACAGATACGCAGTATTTT	CASSQSTDTQYF
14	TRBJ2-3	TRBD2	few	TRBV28	TGTGCCAGCATCCCGGGACTAGCTTCAGATACGCAGTATTTT	CASIPGLASDTQYF
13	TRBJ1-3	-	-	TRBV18	TGTGCCAGCTCACCCTACAGCGGCAACACCATATATTTT	CASSPYSGNTIYF
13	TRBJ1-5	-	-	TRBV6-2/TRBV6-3	TGTGCCACCAGTACAGGACCGAATCAGCCCCAGCATTTT	CATSTGPNQPQHF
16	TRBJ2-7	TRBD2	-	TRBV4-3	TGCGCCAGCAGCCAAGAGATGAGCGGGACTTTCTACGAGCAGTACTTC	CASSQEMSGTFYEQYF
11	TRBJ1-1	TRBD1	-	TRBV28	TGTGCCAGCAGTTTGGGACAGGGCGCTTTCTTT	CASSLGQGAFF
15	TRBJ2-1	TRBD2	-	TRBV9	TGTGCCAGCAGCGCTAGCGGGAGATCGGGGGGTGAGCAGTTCTTC	CASSASGRSGGEQFF
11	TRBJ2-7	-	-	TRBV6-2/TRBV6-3	TGTGCCAGCAGTCAGAACTACGAGCAGTACTTC	CASSQNYEQYF
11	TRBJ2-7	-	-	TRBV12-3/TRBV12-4	TGTGCCAGCAGTTGGGCTTACGAGCAGTACTTC	CASSWAYEQYF
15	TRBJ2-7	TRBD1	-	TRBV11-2	TGTGCCAGCAGCTACAGGACAGGGGGATTCTACGAGCAGTACTTC	CASSYRTGGFYEQYF
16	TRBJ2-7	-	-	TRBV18	TGTGCCAGTACGCCGTCTGGAACGGGGTCTTTCAACGAGCAGTACTTC	CASTPSGTGSFNEQYF
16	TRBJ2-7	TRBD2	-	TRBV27	TGTGCCAGCAGCAACCAATGGGGGGCTAGCGGGAGCGAGCAGTACTTC	CASSNQWGASGSEQYF
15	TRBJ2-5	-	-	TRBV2	TGTGCCAGCAGAAAGGGTAATGCGGGACAAGAGACCCAGTACTTC	CASRKGNAGQETQYF
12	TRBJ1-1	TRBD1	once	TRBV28	TGTGCCAGCAGTCGAACAGGGGAAGGAGCTTTCTTT	CASSRTGEGAFF
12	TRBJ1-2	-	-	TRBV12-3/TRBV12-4	TGTGCCAGCAGCCGCGACATCTATGGCTACACCTTC	CASSRDIYGYTF
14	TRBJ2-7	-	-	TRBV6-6	TGTGCCAGCAGTTGGGGGGGCAGCGCCTACGAGCAGTACTTC	CASSWGGSAYEQYF
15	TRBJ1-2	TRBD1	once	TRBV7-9	TGTGCCAGCAGCTTAGCCGGGACAGGGGGGTACGGCTACACCTTC	CASSLAGTGGYGYTF
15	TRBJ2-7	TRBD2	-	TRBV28	TGTGCCAGCAGTTTATCCGGCGGGGGCTCCTACGAGCAGTACTTC	CASSLSGGGSYEQYF
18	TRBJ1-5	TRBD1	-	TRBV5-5	TGTGCCAGCAGCCTAGGACAGGGGAGGGGATATAGCAATCAGCCCCAGCATTTT	CASSLGQGRGYSNQPQHF
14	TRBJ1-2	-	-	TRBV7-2	TGTGCCAGCAGCTTCCGACAATCCCTCTATGGCTACACCTTC	CASSFRQSLYGYTF
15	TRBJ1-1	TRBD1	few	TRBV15	TGTGCCACCAGCCCCCGGACAGGGTCGGGGACTGAAGCTTTCTTT	CATSPRTGSGTEAFF
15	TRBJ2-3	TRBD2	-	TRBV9	TGTGCCAGCAGCGCCGCTAGCGGGAGGACAGATACGCAGTATTTT	CASSAASGRTDTQYF
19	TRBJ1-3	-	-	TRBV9	TGTGCCAGCAGCCCCCCTCGTCCTTCCTTTCCGAGATCTGGAAACACCATATATTTT	CASSPPRPSFPRSGNTIYF